The 4 T cell receptor beta chains reported below all come from one sample, sequenced in a study of shared clonotypes between healthy human individuals. Libraries were prepared by immunoSEQ multiplex PCR; TCRdb keeps only in-frame clonotypes and omits some of them. The sample shows fewer than 550,000 clones, over 75% of them seen only once. The sequenced sample was PBMCs. The origin of the receptors is a woman aged 40 to 55 in good health. Some clones in this sample may be carry-over from other donors' samples.

This rearrangement joins TRBV27 to TRBJ2-2, with TRBD2 matching 8 bases. Germline V gene lookup returns CDR1 MNHEY and CDR2 SMNVEV (reference sequence). The V gene end was trimmed by 5 bases and the J gene end by 6 bases; junction bases not matched to a gene: 14. The CDR3 runs to 17 residues. CDR3 coding DNA: TGTGCCAGCAGTCCCCTACGAGCGGGAGATCGGGCCGGGGAGCTGTTTTTT. Translated: CASSPLRAGDRAGELFF.

This chain uses TRBV7-5 with TRBJ2-7. TRBV7-5 is annotated as a pseudogene. This CDR3 has 15 amino acids. The CDR3 is CARSSGGGTPYEQYF. In nucleotides, the CDR3 is TGTGCCAGAAGCTCAGGGGGGGGCACTCCCTACGAGCAGTACTTC.

A word on this clone: Other nucleotide sequences from this sample produce the same CDR3. The CDR3 protein is CAWSPSGNTIYF. In DNA form, the CDR3 reads TGTGCCTGGAGTCCGTCGGGAAACACCATATATTTT. The chain recombines TRBV30 with TRBJ1-3; D remains ambiguous. Germline CDR1 GTSNPN, CDR2 SVGIG (reference sequence). This CDR3 comprises 12 residues. V gave up 2 bases and J gave up 4 bases, with 6 bases separating them.

The chain carries TRBV6-4 and TRBJ2-6, with D possibly being TRBD1 or TRBD2 (5 bases each). The CDR3 has 13 residues. Per germline, CDR1 MRHNA and CDR2 SNTAGT. The V end lost 6 bases, the J end lost 9 bases, and 12 bases lay between the germline ends. This CDR3 reads CASSPGTNNVLTF. CDR3 coding DNA: TGTGCCAGCAGCCCTGGGACCAACAACGTCCTGACTTTC.